The clone carrying this T cell receptor beta chain was counted a few times. Unique molecular identifiers were included in an RNA-based 3' RACE TCR library. TCRdb independently ran MiXCR on the 3' RACE reads; one entry per CDR3 protein. The repertoire includes about 89,000 distinct CDR3 sequences, less than 7% of them detected once, and 0.9% to 1.4% sits in the top ten. The sample is drawn from a study of HIV-infected children after antiretroviral therapy interruption. Background on the study: Weeks 0, 48 and 150 were sampled under continuous treatment.

As to treatment: PENTA 11 planned treatment interruption arm or continuous ART arm. Trimming at V came to 2 bases and at J to 3 bases, leaving 2 bases not matched to a gene. The CDR3 covers 15 residues. Germline V gives CDR1 ENHRY, CDR2 SYGVKD. The sequence was collected from a pool of human donors with HIV. The chain employs TRBV10-3 and TRBJ1-5; 9 bases align to TRBD1. Specimen: CD45RA+ CD4+ T cells from PBMCs, pooled from several time points, collected from a donor given antiretroviral therapy, either interrupted or continuous. The subset denotes: naive CD4+ CD45RA+ CD45RO- T cells. The CDR3 coding sequence is TGTGCCATCAGTGAGAGGGACAGGGACAATCAGCCCCAGCATTTT. It specifies CAISERDRDNQPQHF.